One and the same sample provided the 14 T cell receptor beta chains below, sequenced in a study of tumor and adjacent non-tumor tissue in lung cancer. This sample's RNA came from whole unsorted tissue. TCRbeta libraries were built with three rounds of nested PCR, modified from ARM-PCR. TCRdb re-derived calls from the multiplex PCR reads in MiXCR, one entry per CDR3 protein. This repertoire shows about 200,000 distinct CDR3 sequences, around 71% found once; its top ten account for under 30%. The sequenced sample was lung tumor tissue. Receptors were obtained from a man in his 60s with non-small cell lung cancer.

The J gene is TRBJ1-1, the V gene TRBV24-1; D unclear. This CDR3 region has 11 residues. Between the trimmed V and J ends, which lost 5 bases and 2 bases, there was a span of 2 bases. CDR1 and CDR2 (germline): KGHDR, SFDVKD. This chain's CDR3 is CATSANTEAFF. The CDR3 nucleotides are TGTGCCACCAGTGCCAACACTGAAGCTTTCTTT.

Notes on this clonotype: It may be a read error: a sequence one base away is much more abundant. V usage is TRBV29-1 and J usage is TRBJ2-7, with TRBD1 matching 7 bases. The V gene end was trimmed by 6 bases and the J gene end by 5 bases; junction bases not matched to a gene: 7. Germline CDR1 is SQVTM and CDR2 is ANQGSEA. The CDR3 has 12 residues. CDR3 DNA: TGCAGCGTACTGCTCGGACAGGACGAGCAGTACTTC. Translation: CSVLLGQDEQYF.

Comments on this clonotype: A single base separates this from a much larger clone, so it may be a read error. The DNA for the CDR3 is TGTACCAGCAGCCAAACAGGGGATCGCGGCTATGGCTACACCTTC. The encoded protein is CTSSQTGDRGYGYTF. The chain joins TRBV14 to TRBJ1-2; 7 positions agree with TRBD1. Germline V lookup: CDR1 SGHDN, CDR2 FVKESK. The CDR3 is made up of 15 amino acids.

Comments on this clonotype: The junction differs from germline at one of its ends, possibly a read error. V usage is TRBV5-1 and J usage is TRBJ2-1, with 10 bases fitting TRBD2. The CDR3 contains 14 residues. In germline, CDR1 is SGHRS, CDR2 YFSETQ. The CDR3 coding sequence is TGCCCCAGCAGCTTAGCGGGAGGCGTCAATGAGCAGTTCTTC. Residues: CPSSLAGGVNEQFF.

V usage is TRBV12-5 and J usage is TRBJ2-7; D not certain. The germline CDR1 and CDR2 sequences are LGHNT and FRNRAP. V was shortened by 3 bases and J by 3 bases, with 9 bases between the two germline ends. This CDR3 has 13 residues. The DNA of the CDR3 is TGTGCTAGTGGTTTCTTATATAGCTACGAGCAGTACTTC. This gives the protein CASGFLYSYEQYF.

This clonotype was recorded many times. This sequence joins TRBV20-1 and TRBJ1-1; tentatively, D is TRBD1 (5 bases). V lost 6 bases to trimming and J lost 4 bases, with 15 bases between them. The CDR3 contains 13 residues. Looked up from germline, CDR1 is DFQATT and CDR2 is SNEGSKA (reference sequence). The CDR3 spells CSAVEGWSTEAFF. In nucleotides, the CDR3 is TGCAGTGCCGTAGAGGGGTGGAGCACTGAAGCTTTCTTT.

Note on this clonotype: The junction does not match germline at one end; this may be a read error. This chain joins TRBV5-6 and TRBJ2-1, with a possible D match to TRBD1 (6 bases). Germline V lookup: CDR1 SGHDT, CDR2 YYEEEE. The CDR3 is made up of 14 amino acids. CDR3 sequence reads: CASSLVGTSNERFF. In nucleotides, the CDR3 is TGTGCCAGCAGCTTGGTCGGGACATCGAATGAGCGGTTCTTC.

The table lists this clonotype with a few counts. At one end, the junction sequence differs from germline, possibly due to a read error. This chain joins TRBV29-1 and TRBJ1-2, with 11 positions matching TRBD1. Germline CDR1 is SQVTM and CDR2 is ANQGSEA. This CDR3 has 13 residues. The CDR3 here is CSAARTGGYDYAF. The CDR3 coding sequence is TGCAGCGCTGCTCGGACAGGGGGCTATGACTACGCCTTC.

In regard to this clonotype: Its ends do not fully match the called genes, so a read error is possible. The chain joins TRBV11-3 to TRBJ1-2; D gene unclear. CDR1 SGHNT and CDR2 YENEEA come from the germline V gene. The CDR3 sequence is 15 residues long. The CDR3 nucleotides are TGTGCCAGTAGTTTATCCCCAACGGGGAGAGATATTTTTTCCTTC. It translates to CASSLSPTGRDIFSF.

This clonotype was seen just once. Germline and junction disagree at one end, which may indicate a read error. The chain combines TRBV6-5 with TRBJ2-1; 8 bases are a match to TRBD2. The CDR3 is 16 amino acids. Germline CDR1 reads MNHEY; CDR2 reads SVGAGI. The CDR3 DNA sequence: TGTACCAGCAGTATCCAAGCGGGGGAGATATACAATGAGCAGTTCTTC. The encoded protein is CTSSIQAGEIYNEQFF.

The CDR3 bases are TGTGCCTACAGCACTACAGGGGAAGAGACCCAGTACTTC. It is translated as CAYSTTGEETQYF. The chain employs TRBV11-2 and TRBJ2-5; 7 nucleotides agree with TRBD1. Unmatched junction bases numbered 9, after V lost 11 bases and J lost 3 bases. The CDR3 is 13 amino acids. Germline CDR1 reads SGHAT; CDR2 reads FQNNGV.

Note on this clonotype: A much larger clone sits a single nucleotide away, making a read error possible. The CDR3 here is CSTRDRLVSTDTQYF. CDR3 in DNA: TGCAGTACTAGAGATCGACTAGTGAGCACAGATACGCAGTATTTT. This rearrangement joins TRBV20-1 to TRBJ2-3; D might be TRBD2 (6 bases). CDR1 and CDR2 from the germline V gene are DFQATT and SNEGSKA (reference sequence). The CDR3 covers 15 residues.

Details on this clonotype: At one end, the junction sequence differs from germline, possibly due to a read error. The gene calls are TRBV6-1 and TRBJ1-5; 9 nucleotides align to TRBD1. This CDR3 is built from 18 residues. Germline CDR1 and CDR2: MNHNS and SASEGT. CDR3 sequence (DNA): TGTGCCAGCAATGTCGGTCCCGGGACAGGGTATAGCAATCAGCCACAGCATTTT. It is translated as CASNVGPGTGYSNQPQHF.

Only a few counts were recorded for this clonotype. V and J are TRBV6-2 or TRBV6-3 and TRBJ2-7; 10 nucleotides match TRBD2. This CDR3 is 14 amino acids long. The V gene's germline CDR1 is MNHEY and CDR2 SVGEGT. V lost 6 bases, J lost 2 bases, and 4 bases stayed unmatched. The CDR3 DNA reads as TGTGCCAGCAGACAGCGGGAGGGGGCCTACGAGCAGTACTTC. This encodes CASRQREGAYEQYF.